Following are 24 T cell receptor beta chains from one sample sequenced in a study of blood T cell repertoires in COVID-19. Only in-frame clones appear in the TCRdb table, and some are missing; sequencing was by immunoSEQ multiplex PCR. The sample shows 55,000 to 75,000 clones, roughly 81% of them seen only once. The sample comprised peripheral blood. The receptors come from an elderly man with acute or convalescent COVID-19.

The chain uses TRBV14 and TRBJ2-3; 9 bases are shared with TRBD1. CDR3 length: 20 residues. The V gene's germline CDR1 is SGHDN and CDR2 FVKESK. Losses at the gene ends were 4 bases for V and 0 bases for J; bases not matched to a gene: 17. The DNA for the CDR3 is TGTGCCAGCAGCCTAAGATGGGGACAGGGAGGACCACATAGCACAGATACGCAGTATTTT. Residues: CASSLRWGQGGPHSTDTQYF.

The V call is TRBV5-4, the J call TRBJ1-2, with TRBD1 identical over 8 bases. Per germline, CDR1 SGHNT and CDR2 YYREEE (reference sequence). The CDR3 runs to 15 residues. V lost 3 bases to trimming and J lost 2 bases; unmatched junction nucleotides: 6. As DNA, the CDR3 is TGTGCCAGCAGCTCAGGACAGGGAGGGAACTATGGCTACACCTTC. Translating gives CASSSGQGGNYGYTF.

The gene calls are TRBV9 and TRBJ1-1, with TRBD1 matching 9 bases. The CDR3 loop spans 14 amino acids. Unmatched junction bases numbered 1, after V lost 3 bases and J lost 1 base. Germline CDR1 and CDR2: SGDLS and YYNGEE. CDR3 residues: CASSADRGNTEAFF. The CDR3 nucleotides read TGTGCCAGCAGCGCGGACAGGGGGAACACTGAAGCTTTCTTT.

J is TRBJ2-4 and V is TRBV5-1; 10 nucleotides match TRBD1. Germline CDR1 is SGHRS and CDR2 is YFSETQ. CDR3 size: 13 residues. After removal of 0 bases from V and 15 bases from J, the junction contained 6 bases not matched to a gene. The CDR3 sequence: CASSLELGQGPYF. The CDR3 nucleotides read TGCGCCAGCAGCTTGGAACTGGGACAGGGGCCGTACTTC.

The DNA for the CDR3 is TGTGCCAGCAGCCCCATGAGAGGTACAGGGGAGCTGTTTTTT. This gives the protein CASSPMRGTGELFF. This rearrangement joins TRBV7-2 to TRBJ2-2; D uncertain. Germline V gene data show CDR1 as SGHTA and CDR2 as FQGNSA. V lost 5 bases to trimming and J lost 8 bases, with 15 bases between them. CDR3 size: 14 residues. The whole variable domain, remainder taken from reference TRBV7-2 and TRBJ2-2, is GAGVSQSPSNKVTEKGKDVELRCDPISGHTALYWYRQSLGQGLEFLIYFQGNSAPDKSGLPSDRFSAERTGGSVSTLTIQRTQQEDSAVYLCASSPMRGTGELFFGEGSRLTVL.

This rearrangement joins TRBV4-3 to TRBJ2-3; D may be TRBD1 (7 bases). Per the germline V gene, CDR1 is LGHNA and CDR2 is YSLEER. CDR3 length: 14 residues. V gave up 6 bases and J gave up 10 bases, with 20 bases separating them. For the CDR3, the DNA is TGCGCCAGCAGTCATTCGATGCAGGGGGACTCGCAGTATTTT. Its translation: CASSHSMQGDSQYF.

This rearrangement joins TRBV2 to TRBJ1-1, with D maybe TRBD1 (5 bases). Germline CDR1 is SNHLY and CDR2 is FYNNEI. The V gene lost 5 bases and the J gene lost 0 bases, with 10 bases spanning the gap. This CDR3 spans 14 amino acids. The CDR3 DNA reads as TGTGCCAGCAGTAAACAGGCGATGAACACTGAAGCTTTCTTT. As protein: CASSKQAMNTEAFF.

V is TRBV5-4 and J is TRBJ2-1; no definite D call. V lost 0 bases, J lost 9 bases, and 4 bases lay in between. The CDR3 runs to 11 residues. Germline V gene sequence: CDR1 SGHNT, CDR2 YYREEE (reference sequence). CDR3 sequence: CASSLAGEQFF. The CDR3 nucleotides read TGTGCCAGCAGCTTGGCAGGTGAGCAGTTCTTC.

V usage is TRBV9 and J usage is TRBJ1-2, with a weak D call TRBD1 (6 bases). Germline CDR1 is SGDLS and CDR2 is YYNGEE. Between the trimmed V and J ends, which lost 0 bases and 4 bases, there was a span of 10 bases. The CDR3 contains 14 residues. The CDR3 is CASSVETGPYGYTF. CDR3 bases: TGTGCCAGCAGCGTAGAGACAGGACCCTATGGCTACACCTTC.

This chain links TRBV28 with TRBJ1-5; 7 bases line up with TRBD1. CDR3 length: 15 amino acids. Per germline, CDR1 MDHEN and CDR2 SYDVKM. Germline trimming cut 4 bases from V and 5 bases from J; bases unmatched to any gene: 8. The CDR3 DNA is TGTGCCAGCAGTTCCATCGACAGGGCCGATCAGCCCCAGCATTTT. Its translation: CASSSIDRADQPQHF.

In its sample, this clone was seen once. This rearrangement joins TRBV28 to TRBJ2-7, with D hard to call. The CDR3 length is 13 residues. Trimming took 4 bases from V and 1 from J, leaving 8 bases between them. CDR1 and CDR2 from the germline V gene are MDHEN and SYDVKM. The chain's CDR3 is CASSSPSSYEQYF. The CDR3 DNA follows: TGTGCCAGCAGTTCCCCTTCGTCCTACGAGCAGTACTTC.

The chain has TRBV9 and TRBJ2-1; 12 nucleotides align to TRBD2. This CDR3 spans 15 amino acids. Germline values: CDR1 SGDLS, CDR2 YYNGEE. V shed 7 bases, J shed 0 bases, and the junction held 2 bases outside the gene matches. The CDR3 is CASGTSGFSYNEQFF. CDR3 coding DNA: TGTGCCAGCGGGACTAGCGGGTTCTCCTACAATGAGCAGTTCTTC.

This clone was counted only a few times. CDR3 region: CASSRQGNTEAFF. DNA for the CDR3: TGTGCCAGCAGCCGACAGGGGAACACTGAAGCTTTCTTT. The V and J genes are TRBV7-3 and TRBJ1-1; 7 bases agree with TRBD1. V gave up 5 bases and J gave up 1 base; unmatched junction bases: 1. Germline CDR1 SGHTA, CDR2 FQGTGA. This CDR3 comprises 13 residues.

The CDR3 is CASSRDRSYEQYF. The CDR3, as DNA: TGTGCCAGCAGCCGGGACAGGTCCTACGAGCAGTACTTC. J is TRBJ2-7 and V is TRBV7-2; 8 bases line up with TRBD1. This CDR3 region has 13 residues. V dropped 5 bases and J dropped 1; count of bases not matched to a gene: 1. CDR1 SGHTA and CDR2 FQGNSA come from the germline V gene.

The CDR3 is CASTIGGSSNQPQHF. The CDR3, as DNA: TGTGCCAGTACCATCGGAGGAAGCAGCAATCAGCCCCAGCATTTT. The chain recombines TRBV19 with TRBJ1-5; D remains unclear. CDR3 length equals 15 residues. The germline V gene has CDR1 LNHDA and CDR2 SQIVND (reference sequence). The V and J ends lost 7 bases and 1 base respectively, with 14 bases between them.

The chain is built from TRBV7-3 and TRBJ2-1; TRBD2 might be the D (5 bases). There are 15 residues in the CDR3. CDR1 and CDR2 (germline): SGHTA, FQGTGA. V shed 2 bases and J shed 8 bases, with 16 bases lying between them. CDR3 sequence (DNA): TGTGCCAGCAGCTTAGGTGTTGGGTCGCGGGATGAGCAGTTCTTC. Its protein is CASSLGVGSRDEQFF. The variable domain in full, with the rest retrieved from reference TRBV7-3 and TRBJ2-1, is GAGVSQTPSNKVTEKGKYVELRCDPISGHTALYWYRQSLGQGPEFLIYFQGTGAADDSGLPNDRFFAVRPEGSVSTLKIQRTERGDSAVYLCASSLGVGSRDEQFFGPGTRLTVL.

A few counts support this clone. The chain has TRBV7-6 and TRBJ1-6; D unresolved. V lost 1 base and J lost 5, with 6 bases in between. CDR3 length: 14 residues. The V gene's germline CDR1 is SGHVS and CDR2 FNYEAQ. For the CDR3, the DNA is TGTGCCAGCAGCTTAGTGGGAGATAATTCACCCCTCCACTTT. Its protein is CASSLVGDNSPLHF.

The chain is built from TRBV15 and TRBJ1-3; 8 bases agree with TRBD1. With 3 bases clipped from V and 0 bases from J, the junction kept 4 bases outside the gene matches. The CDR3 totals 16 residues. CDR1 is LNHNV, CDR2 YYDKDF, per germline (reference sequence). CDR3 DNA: TGTGCCACCAGCAGGGGGGGACAGGACTCTGGAAACACCATATATTTT. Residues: CATSRGGQDSGNTIYF.

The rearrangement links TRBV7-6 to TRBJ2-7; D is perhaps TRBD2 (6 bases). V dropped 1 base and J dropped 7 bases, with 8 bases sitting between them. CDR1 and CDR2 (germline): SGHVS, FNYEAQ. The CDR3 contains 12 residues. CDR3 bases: TGTGCCAGCAGCTTAGTGGCGGGGGAGCAGTACTTC. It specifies CASSLVAGEQYF.

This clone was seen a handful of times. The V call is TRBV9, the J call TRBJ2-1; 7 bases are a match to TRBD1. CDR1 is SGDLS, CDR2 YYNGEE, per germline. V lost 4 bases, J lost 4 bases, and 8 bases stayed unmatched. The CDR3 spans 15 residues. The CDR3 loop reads CASSPRTGFYNEQFF. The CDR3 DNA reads TGTGCCAGCAGCCCTAGGACAGGCTTTTACAATGAGCAGTTCTTC.

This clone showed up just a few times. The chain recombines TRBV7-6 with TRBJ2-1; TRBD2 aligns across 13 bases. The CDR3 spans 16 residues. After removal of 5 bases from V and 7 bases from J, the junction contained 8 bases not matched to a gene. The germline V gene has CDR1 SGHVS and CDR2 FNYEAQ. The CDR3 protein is CASSPRTSGRRNEQFF. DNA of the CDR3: TGTGCCAGCAGCCCGCGGACTAGCGGGAGACGGAATGAGCAGTTCTTC. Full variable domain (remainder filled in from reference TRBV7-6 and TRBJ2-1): GAGVSQSPRYKVTKRGQDVALRCDPISGHVSLYWYRQALGQGPEFLTYFNYEAQQDKSGLPNDRFSAERPEGSISTLTIQRTEQRDSAMYRCASSPRTSGRRNEQFFGPGTRLTVL.

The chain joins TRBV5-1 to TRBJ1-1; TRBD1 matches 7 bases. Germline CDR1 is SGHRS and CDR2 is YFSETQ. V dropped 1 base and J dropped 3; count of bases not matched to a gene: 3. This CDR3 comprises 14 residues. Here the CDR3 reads CASSLRDSYTEAFF. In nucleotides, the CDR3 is TGCGCCAGCAGCTTGAGGGACAGCTACACTGAAGCTTTCTTT.

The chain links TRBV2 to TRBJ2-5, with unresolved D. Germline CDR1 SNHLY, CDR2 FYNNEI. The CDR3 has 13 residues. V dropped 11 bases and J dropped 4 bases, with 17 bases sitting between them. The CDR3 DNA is TGTGCCCTCTTCTGGGCTGCCACAGAGACCCAGTACTTC. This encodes CALFWAATETQYF.

CDR3 sequence: CASSQDRLSGAKLFF. CDR3 sequence (DNA): TGTGCCAGCAGCCAAGATCGACTGAGTGGAGCAAAACTGTTTTTT. The gene calls are TRBV4-2 and TRBJ1-4; D gene uncertain. The CDR3 is 15 amino acids. Deletions cut 0 bases from V and 10 bases from J, with 15 bases between. Germline-derived CDR1 and CDR2 are LGHNA and YNFKEQ.